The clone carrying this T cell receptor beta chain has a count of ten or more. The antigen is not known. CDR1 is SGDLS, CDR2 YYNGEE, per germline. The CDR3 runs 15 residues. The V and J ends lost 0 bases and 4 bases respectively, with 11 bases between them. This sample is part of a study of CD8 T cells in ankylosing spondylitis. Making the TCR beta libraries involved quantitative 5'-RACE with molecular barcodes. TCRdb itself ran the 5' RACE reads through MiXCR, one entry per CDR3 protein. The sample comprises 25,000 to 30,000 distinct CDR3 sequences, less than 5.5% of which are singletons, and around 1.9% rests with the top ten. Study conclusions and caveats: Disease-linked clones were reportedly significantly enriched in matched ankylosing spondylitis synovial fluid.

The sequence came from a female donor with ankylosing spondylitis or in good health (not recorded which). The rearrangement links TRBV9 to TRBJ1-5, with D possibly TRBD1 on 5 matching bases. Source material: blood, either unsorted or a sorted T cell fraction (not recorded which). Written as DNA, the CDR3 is TGTGCCAGCAGCGTAGGACCAGGGTGGAATCAGCCCCAGCATTTT. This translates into CASSVGPGWNQPQHF.